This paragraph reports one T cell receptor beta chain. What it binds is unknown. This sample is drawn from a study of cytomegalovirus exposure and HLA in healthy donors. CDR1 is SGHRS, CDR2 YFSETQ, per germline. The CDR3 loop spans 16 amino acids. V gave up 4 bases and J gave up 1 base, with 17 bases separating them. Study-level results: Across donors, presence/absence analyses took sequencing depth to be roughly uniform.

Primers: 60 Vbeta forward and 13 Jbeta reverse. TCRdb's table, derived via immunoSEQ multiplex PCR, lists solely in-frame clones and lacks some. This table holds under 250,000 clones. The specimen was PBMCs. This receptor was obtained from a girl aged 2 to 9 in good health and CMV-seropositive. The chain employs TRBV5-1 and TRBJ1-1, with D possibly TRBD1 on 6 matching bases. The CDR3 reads CASSPIRTDKNTEAFF. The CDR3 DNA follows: TGCGCCAGCAGCCCTATTCGGACAGATAAGAACACTGAAGCTTTCTTT.